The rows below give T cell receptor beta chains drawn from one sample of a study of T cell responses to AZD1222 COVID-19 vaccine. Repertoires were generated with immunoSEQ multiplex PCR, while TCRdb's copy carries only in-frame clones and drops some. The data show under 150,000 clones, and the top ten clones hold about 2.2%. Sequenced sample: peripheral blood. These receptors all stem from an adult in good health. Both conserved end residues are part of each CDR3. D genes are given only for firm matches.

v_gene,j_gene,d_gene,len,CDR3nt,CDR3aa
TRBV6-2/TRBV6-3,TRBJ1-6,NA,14,TGTGCCAGCACCCCCGAAGGGAATAATTCACCCCTCCACTTT,CASTPEGNNSPLHF
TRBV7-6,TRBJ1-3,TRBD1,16,TGTGCCAGCAGCTTAGCTACGACAGGGTCCGGAAACACCATATATTTT,CASSLATTGSGNTIYF
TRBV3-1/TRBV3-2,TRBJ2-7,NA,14,TGTGCCAGCAGCCAATTTGGCACAGCCTACGAGCAGTACTTC,CASSQFGTAYEQYF
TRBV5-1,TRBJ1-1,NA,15,TGCGCCAGCAGCTTAGCGGCAGGGGAGAACACTGAAGCTTTCTTT,CASSLAAGENTEAFF
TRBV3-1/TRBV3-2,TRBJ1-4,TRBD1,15,TGTGCCAGCAGCAAATTTCAGGGGGCGGGGGAAAAACTGTTTTTT,CASSKFQGAGEKLFF
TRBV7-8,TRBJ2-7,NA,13,TGTGCCAGCAGCTTAGATCGGGGGCGAAGTCGGTACTTC,CASSLDRGRSRYF
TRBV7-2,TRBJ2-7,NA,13,TGTGCCAGCAGCTTAGTTGTGAACTACGAGCAGTACTTC,CASSLVVNYEQYF
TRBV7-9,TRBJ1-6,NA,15,TGTGCCAGCAGCCCAAGTGGGGGGGGATATTCACCCCTCCACTTT,CASSPSGGGYSPLHF
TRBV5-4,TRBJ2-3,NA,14,TGTGCCAGCAGCTTGGACAGAGGCACAGATACGCAGTATTTT,CASSLDRGTDTQYF
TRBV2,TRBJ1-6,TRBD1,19,TGTGCCAGCCAGACCTCCGGGACAGGGGGCGTCCTCTATAATTCACCCCTCCACTTT,CASQTSGTGGVLYNSPLHF
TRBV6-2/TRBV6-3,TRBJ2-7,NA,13,TGTGCCAGCAGTTACGGCCAGGCTGTCGAGCAGTACTTC,CASSYGQAVEQYF
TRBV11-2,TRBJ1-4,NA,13,TGTGCCAGCAGCTTAGATGTTGTAGAAAAACTGTTTTTT,CASSLDVVEKLFF
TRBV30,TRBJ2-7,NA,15,TGTGCCTGGAGTGACCAGCCAGGGACCTCCTACGAGCAGTACTTC,CAWSDQPGTSYEQYF
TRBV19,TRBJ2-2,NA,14,TGTGCCAGTAGTAAGGCCCTAGACACCGGGGAGCTGTTTTTT,CASSKALDTGELFF
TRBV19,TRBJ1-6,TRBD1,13,TGTGCCAGTAGTATCAGGGGGGAATCACCCCTCCACTTT,CASSIRGESPLHF
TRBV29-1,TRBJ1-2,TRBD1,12,TGCAGCGTTGAAGTGAACAGGGGAAGCTACACCTTC,CSVEVNRGSYTF
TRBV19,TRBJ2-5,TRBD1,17,TGTGCCAGTAGTATATCTCACGGACAGGGGGCTCAAGAGACCCAGTACTTC,CASSISHGQGAQETQYF
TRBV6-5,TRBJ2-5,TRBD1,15,TGTGCCAGCAGCCCCCTGACAGGGAATGCGGAGACCCAGTACTTC,CASSPLTGNAETQYF
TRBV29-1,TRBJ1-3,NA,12,TGCAGCGTGCAGGGGACTGGAAACACCATATATTTT,CSVQGTGNTIYF
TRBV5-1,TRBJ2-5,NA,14,TGCGCCAGCAGCCCCGACAGTACCCAAGAGACCCAGTACTTC,CASSPDSTQETQYF
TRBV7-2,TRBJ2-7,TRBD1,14,TGTGCCAGCAGCGAACAGGGGGCATCCTACGAGCAGTACTTC,CASSEQGASYEQYF
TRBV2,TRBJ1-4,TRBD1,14,TGTGCCAGCAGCAACGACAGGGGTGATGAAAAACTGTTTTTT,CASSNDRGDEKLFF
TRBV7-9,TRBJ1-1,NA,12,TGTGCCAGCAGCTTAGCGCCATACCAAGTTTTCTTT,CASSLAPYQVFF
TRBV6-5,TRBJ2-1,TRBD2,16,TGTGCCAGCAGTTACCCGGGACTAGCGGGGAACAATGAGCAGTTCTTC,CASSYPGLAGNNEQFF
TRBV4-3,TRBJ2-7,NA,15,TGCGCCAGCAGCCAGGGGTTAGGCGGTTTTCACGAGCAGTACTTC,CASSQGLGGFHEQYF
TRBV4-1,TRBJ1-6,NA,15,TGCGCCAGCAGCCACGGGCAGGTACAGGGTTCACCCCTCCACTTT,CASSHGQVQGSPLHF
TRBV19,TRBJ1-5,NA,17,TGTGCCAGTAGTCCCGTGGGTCTGGTGGGAGATAATCAGCCCCAGCATTTT,CASSPVGLVGDNQPQHF
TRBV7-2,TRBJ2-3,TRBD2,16,TGTGCCAGCAGCTTAGCGGGGGGGAGTAGCACAGATACGCAGTATTTT,CASSLAGGSSTDTQYF
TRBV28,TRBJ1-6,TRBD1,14,TGTGCCAGCACCGGGGGGACAGGGGATTCACCCCTCCACTTT,CASTGGTGDSPLHF
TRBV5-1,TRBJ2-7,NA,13,TGCGCCAGCAGGCTGGGGGATCCCTACGAGCAGTACTTC,CASRLGDPYEQYF
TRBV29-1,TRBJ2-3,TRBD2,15,TGCAGCGTTGCCACTAGCGGGGGGGTGTCAGATACGCAGTATTTT,CSVATSGGVSDTQYF
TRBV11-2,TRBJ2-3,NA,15,TGTGCCAGCAGCCTCAACTGGAAGAGCACAGATACGCAGTATTTT,CASSLNWKSTDTQYF
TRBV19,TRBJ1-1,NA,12,TGTGCCAGTACCTACAGGAACACTGAAGCTTTCTTT,CASTYRNTEAFF
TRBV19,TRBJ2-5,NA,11,TGTGCCAGTCAGGTGGGAGAGACCCAGTACTTC,CASQVGETQYF
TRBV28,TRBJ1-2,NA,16,TGTGCCAGCAGTTCAACGGGGGACGGTACTAACTATGGCTACACCTTC,CASSSTGDGTNYGYTF
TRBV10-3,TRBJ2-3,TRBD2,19,TGTGCCATCAGTGAGTCGGATCTCCCCGGGGGGGCTGGGTCGGATACGCAGTATTTT,CAISESDLPGGAGSDTQYF
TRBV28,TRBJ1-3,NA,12,TGTGCCAGCACCAGCTCCGGAAACACCATATATTTT,CASTSSGNTIYF
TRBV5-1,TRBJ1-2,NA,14,TGCGCCAGCAGCTTTGGGACGGAAATCTATGGCTACACCTTC,CASSFGTEIYGYTF
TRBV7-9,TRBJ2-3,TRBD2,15,TGTGCCAGCAGCTCCACGACGGGACTAGCGGGGTGGCAGTATTTT,CASSSTTGLAGWQYF
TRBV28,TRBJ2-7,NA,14,TGTGCCAGCAGTTCCGGGGGGCGACGCTACGAGCAGTACTTC,CASSSGGRRYEQYF
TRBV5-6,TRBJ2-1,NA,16,TGTGCCAGCACCATGATAGGGGGGGCCTCTTACAATGAGCAGTTCTTC,CASTMIGGASYNEQFF
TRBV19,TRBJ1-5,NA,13,TGTGCCAGTAGTCAGAGTAGCAATCAGCCCCAGCATTTT,CASSQSSNQPQHF
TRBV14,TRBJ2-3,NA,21,TGTGCCAGCAGCCAAGGAAGTTCCGGTGCCGGGACCCGCTTAGCCACAGATACGCAGTATTTT,CASSQGSSGAGTRLATDTQYF
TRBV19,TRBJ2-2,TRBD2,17,TGTGCCAGTAGTCGGGAACTAGCGGGGGGGCCCGGCGGGGAGCTGTTTTTT,CASSRELAGGPGGELFF
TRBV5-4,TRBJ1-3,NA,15,TGTGCCAGCAGTCCCGGGACGCTCTCTGGAAACACCATATATTTT,CASSPGTLSGNTIYF
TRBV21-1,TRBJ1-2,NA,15,TGTGCCAGCAGCAAACCTCCTGCGAGGCCCTATGGCTACACCTTC,CASSKPPARPYGYTF
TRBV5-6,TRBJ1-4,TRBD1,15,TGTGCCAGCAGCTTGGGGGACAGGGGGGATGAAAAACTGTTTTTT,CASSLGDRGDEKLFF
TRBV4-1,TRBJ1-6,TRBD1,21,TGCGCCAGCAGCCCCCTTACAGGGGGCATCTATCCGATTCGGGATCGTTCACCCCTCCACTTT,CASSPLTGGIYPIRDRSPLHF
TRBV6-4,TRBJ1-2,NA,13,TGTGCCAGCAGTGACCGATGGAGGGATGGCTACACCTTC,CASSDRWRDGYTF